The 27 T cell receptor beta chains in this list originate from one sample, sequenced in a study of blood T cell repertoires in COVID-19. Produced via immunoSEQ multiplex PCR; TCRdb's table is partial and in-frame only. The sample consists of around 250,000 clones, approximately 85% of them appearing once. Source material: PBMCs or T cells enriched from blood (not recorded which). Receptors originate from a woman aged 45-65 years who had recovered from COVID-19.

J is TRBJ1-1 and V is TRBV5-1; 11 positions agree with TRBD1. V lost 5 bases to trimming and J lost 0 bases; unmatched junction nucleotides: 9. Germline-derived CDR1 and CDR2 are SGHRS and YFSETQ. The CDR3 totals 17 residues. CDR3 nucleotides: TGCGCCAGCAGTCTTAGGACAGGGGGCATAGTGAACACTGAAGCTTTCTTT. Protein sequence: CASSLRTGGIVNTEAFF.

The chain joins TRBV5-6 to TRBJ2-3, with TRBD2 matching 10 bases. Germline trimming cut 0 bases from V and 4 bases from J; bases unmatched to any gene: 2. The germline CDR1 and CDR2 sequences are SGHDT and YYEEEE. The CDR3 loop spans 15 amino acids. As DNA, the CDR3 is TGTGCCAGCAGCTTGGCTAGCGGGAGTCCAGATACGCAGTATTTT. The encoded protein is CASSLASGSPDTQYF.

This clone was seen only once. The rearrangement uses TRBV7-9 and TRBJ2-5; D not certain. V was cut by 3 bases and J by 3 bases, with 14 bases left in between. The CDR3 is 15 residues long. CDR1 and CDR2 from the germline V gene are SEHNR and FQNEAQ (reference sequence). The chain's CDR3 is CASSLSARLKETQYF. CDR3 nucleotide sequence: TGTGCCAGCAGCTTGTCAGCAAGACTTAAAGAGACCCAGTACTTC. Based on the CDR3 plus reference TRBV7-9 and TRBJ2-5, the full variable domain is DTGVSQNPRHKITKRGQNVTFRCDPISEHNRLYWYRQTLGQGPEFLTYFQNEAQLEKSRLLSDRFSAERPKGSFSTLEIQRTEQGDSAMYLCASSLSARLKETQYFGPGTRLLVL.

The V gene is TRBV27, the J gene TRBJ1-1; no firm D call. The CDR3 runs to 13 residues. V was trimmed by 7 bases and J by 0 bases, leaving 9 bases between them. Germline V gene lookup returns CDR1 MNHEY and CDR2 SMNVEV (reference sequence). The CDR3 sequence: CASTRDMNTEAFF. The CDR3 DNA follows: TGTGCCAGCACGCGGGATATGAACACTGAAGCTTTCTTT.

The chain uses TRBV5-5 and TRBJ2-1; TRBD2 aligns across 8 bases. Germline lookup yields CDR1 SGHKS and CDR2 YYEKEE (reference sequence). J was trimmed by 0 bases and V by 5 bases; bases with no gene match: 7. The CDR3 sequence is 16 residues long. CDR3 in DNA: TGTGCCAGCAGAAATAGCGGGATACTCTCCTACAATGAGCAGTTCTTC. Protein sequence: CASRNSGILSYNEQFF.

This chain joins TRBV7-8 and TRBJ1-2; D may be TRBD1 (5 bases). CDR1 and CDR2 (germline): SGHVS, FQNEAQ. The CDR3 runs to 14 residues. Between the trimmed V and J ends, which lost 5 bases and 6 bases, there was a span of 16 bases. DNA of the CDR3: TGTGCCAGCAGCAAAAGGCAGGGCCCTAATGGCTACACCTTC. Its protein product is CASSKRQGPNGYTF. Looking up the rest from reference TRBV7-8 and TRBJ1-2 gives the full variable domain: GAGVSQSPRYKVAKRGQDVALRCDPISGHVSLFWYQQALGQGPEFLTYFQNEAQLDKSGLPSDRFFAERPEGSVSTLKIQRTQQEDSAVYLCASSKRQGPNGYTFGSGTRLTVV.

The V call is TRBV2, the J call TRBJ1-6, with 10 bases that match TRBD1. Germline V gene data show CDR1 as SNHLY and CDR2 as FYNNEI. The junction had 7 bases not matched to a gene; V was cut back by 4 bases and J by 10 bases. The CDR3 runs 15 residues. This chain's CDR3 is CASSADRGAESPLHF. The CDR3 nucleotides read TGTGCCAGCAGTGCGGACAGGGGGGCCGAGTCACCCCTCCACTTT.

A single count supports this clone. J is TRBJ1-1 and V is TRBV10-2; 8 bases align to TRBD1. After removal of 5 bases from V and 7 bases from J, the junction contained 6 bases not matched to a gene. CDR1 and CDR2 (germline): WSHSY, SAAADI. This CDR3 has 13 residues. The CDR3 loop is CASSPGGVSEAFF. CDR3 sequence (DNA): TGCGCCAGCAGTCCAGGGGGCGTGAGTGAAGCTTTCTTT.

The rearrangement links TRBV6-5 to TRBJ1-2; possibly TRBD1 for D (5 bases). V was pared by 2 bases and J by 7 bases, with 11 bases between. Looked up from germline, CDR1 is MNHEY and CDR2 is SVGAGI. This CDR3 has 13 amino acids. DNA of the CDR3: TGTGCCAGCAGTTACGCAGGGCAGGCTGGCTACACCTTC. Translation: CASSYAGQAGYTF.

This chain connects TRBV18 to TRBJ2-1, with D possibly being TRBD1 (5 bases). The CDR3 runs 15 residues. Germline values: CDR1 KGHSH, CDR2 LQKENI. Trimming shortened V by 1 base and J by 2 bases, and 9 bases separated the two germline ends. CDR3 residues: CASSPLTAAYNEQFF. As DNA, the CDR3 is TGTGCCAGCTCACCACTGACAGCAGCCTACAATGAGCAGTTCTTC.

The CDR3 sequence: CSVERRSPMNTEAFF. The CDR3 nucleotides are TGCAGCGTTGAACGCAGGTCCCCCATGAACACTGAAGCTTTCTTT. V gene TRBV29-1 combines with J gene TRBJ1-1, with D unresolved. V was cut by 2 bases and J by 0 bases, with 13 bases left in between. The CDR3 covers 15 residues. Per germline, CDR1 SQVTM and CDR2 ANQGSEA.

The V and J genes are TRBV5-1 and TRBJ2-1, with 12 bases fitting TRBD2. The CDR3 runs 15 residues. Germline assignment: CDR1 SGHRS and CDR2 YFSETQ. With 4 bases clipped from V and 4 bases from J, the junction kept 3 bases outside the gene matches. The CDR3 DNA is TGCGCCAGCAGCACGACTAGCGGGAGTTACAATGAGCAGTTCTTC. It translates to CASSTTSGSYNEQFF.

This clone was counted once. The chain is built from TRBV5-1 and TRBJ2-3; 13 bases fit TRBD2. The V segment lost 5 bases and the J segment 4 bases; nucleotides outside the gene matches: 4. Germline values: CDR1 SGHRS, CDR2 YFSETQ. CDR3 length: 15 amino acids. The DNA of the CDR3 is TGCGCCAGCAGTGGGACTAGCGGGAATTCAGATACGCAGTATTTT. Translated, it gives CASSGTSGNSDTQYF.

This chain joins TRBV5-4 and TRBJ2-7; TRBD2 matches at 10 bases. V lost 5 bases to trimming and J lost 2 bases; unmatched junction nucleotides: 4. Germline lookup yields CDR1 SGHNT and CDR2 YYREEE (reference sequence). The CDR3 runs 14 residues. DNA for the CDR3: TGTGCCAGCAGGGCTAGCGGGGGACCCTACGAGCAGTACTTC. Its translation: CASRASGGPYEQYF.

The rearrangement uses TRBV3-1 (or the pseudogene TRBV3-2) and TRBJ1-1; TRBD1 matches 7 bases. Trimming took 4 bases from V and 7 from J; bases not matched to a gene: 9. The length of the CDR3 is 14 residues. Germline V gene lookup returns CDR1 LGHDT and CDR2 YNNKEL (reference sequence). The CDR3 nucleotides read TGTGCCAGCAGCCCACAACAGGGGAGGATTGAAGCTTTCTTT. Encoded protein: CASSPQQGRIEAFF.

The CDR3 DNA reads as TGTGCCAGCAGTGCCGGGACAGCGAACACTGAAGCTTTCTTT. Translating it yields CASSAGTANTEAFF. The chain couples TRBV2 to TRBJ1-1; TRBD1 aligns across 7 bases. Germline V lookup: CDR1 SNHLY, CDR2 FYNNEI. The junction had 3 bases not matched to a gene; V was cut back by 4 bases and J by 1 base. The CDR3 contains 14 residues.

The chain's CDR3 is CASSPRDRGINTEAFF. CDR3 DNA: TGTGCCAGCAGCCCCCGGGACAGGGGGATCAACACTGAAGCTTTCTTT. This chain joins TRBV3-1 (or the pseudogene TRBV3-2) and TRBJ1-1; 11 bases are a match to TRBD1. This CDR3 comprises 16 residues. The germline V gene has CDR1 LGHDT and CDR2 YNNKEL (reference sequence). Trimming cost V 4 bases and J 2 bases; bases outside gene matches: 6.

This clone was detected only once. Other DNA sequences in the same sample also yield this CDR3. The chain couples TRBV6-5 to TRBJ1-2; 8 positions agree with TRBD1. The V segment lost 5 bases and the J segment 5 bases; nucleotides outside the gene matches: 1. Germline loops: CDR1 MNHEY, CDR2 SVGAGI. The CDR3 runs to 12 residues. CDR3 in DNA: TGTGCCAGCAGTCGACAGGGGTATGGCTACACCTTC. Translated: CASSRQGYGYTF.

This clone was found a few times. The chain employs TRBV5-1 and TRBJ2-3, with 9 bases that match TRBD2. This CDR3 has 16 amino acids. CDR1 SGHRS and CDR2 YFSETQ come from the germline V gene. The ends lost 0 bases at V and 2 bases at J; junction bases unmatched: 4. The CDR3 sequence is CASSLGSGGHTDTQYF. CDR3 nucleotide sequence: TGCGCCAGCAGCTTGGGTAGCGGGGGACACACAGATACGCAGTATTTT.

The CDR3: CASSTGTNYGYTF. CDR3 coding DNA: TGTGCCAGCAGTACAGGGACTAACTATGGCTACACCTTC. The chain joins TRBV12-3 or TRBV12-4 to TRBJ1-2; TRBD1 is a possible D gene (6 bases). The CDR3 sequence is 13 residues long. V lost 5 bases to trimming and J lost 0 bases, with 7 bases between them.

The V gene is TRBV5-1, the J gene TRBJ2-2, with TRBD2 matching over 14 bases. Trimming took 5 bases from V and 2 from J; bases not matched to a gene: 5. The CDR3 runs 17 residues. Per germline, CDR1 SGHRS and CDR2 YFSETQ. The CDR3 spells CASRYGTSGRNTGELFF. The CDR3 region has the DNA TGCGCCAGCAGATACGGGACTAGCGGGAGAAACACCGGGGAGCTGTTTTTT.

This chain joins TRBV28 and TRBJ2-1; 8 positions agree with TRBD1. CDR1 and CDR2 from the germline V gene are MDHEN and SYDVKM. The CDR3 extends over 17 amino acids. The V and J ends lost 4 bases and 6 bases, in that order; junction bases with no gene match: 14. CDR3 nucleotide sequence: TGTGCCAGCAGTTCGGGACAGGTTAGATCTTCGGGCAATGAGCAGTTCTTC. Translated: CASSSGQVRSSGNEQFF.

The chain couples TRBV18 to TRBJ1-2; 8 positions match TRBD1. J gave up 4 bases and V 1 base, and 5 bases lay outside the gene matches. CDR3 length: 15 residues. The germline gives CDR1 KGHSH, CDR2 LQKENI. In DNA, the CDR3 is TGTGCCAGCTCACCACGGGCAGGGGGCTTCTATGGCTACACCTTC. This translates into CASSPRAGGFYGYTF.

The CDR3 DNA follows: TGTGCCAGCAGCCGGCAAGGGACAGGTTTGGTCACCTACGAGCAGTACTTC. Translating gives CASSRQGTGLVTYEQYF. The V and J genes are TRBV4-2 and TRBJ2-7, with 8 bases fitting TRBD1. The CDR3 totals 17 residues. Trimming cost V 4 bases and J 2 bases; bases outside gene matches: 13. Germline lookup yields CDR1 LGHNA and CDR2 YNFKEQ.

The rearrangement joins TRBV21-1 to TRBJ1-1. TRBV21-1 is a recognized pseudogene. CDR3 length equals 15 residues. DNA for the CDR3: TGTGCCAGCAGCAAAGCAAATCTTCCGGACACTGAAGCTTTCTTT. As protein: CASSKANLPDTEAFF.

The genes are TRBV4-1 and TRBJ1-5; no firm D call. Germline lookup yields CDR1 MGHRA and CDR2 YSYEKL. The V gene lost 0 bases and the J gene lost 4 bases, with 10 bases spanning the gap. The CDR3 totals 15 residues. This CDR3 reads CASSQDDADNQPQHF. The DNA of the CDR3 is TGCGCCAGCAGCCAAGATGACGCGGATAATCAGCCCCAGCATTTT.

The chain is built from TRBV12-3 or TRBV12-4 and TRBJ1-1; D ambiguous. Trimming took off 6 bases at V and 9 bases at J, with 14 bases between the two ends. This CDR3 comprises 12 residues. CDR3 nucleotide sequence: TGTGCCAGCAGGTTGGCTTCCCCCCAAGCTTTCTTT. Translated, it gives CASRLASPQAFF.